These 11 T cell receptor beta chains share one sample of origin, sequenced in a study of T cells in narcolepsy. Generated by immunoSEQ multiplex PCR, the TCRdb table keeps only in-frame clones and is missing some. The sample includes 13,000 or so clones, 85% to 90% seen only once; the top ten take 1.5% to 2%. Sequenced input: CD45RA- memory CD4+ T cells from PBMCs. These receptors originate from a human donor with narcolepsy.

V usage is TRBV2 and J usage is TRBJ2-5, with 8 nucleotides matching TRBD1. CDR3 size: 15 residues. The trim removed 9 bases at V and 3 bases at J, leaving 12 bases unmatched. The germline V gene encodes CDR1 SNHLY and CDR2 FYNNEI. CDR3 DNA: TGTGCCAGGCCTTGGTACGTGGACAGGGAAGAGACCCAGTACTTC. Translating gives CARPWYVDREETQYF.

V usage is TRBV9 and J usage is TRBJ2-2; D is unresolved. This CDR3 is built from 14 residues. The germline V gene encodes CDR1 SGDLS and CDR2 YYNGEE. Between the trimmed V and J ends, which lost 7 bases and 3 bases, there was a span of 13 bases. This CDR3 is CASERLVDTGELFF. The DNA for the CDR3 is TGTGCCAGCGAACGTCTAGTTGACACCGGGGAGCTGTTTTTT.

The CDR3 DNA reads as TGTGCCAGCTCCCCCGCGGGGGCGCGCACAGATACGCAGTATTTT. Protein product: CASSPAGARTDTQYF. The gene calls are TRBV6-5 and TRBJ2-3; D possibly corresponds to TRBD2 (7 bases). The CDR3 is 15 amino acids. V was shortened by 8 bases and J by 1 base, with 16 bases between the two germline ends. Per germline, CDR1 MNHEY and CDR2 SVGAGI.

The chain carries TRBV7-2 and TRBJ2-1, with TRBD2 identical over 7 bases. V lost 9 bases to trimming and J lost 4 bases; unmatched junction nucleotides: 6. Germline values: CDR1 SGHTA, CDR2 FQGNSA. CDR3 size: 13 residues. In nucleotides, the CDR3 is TGTGCCAGTGGGAGGGACCTGTACAATGAGCAGTTCTTC. It codes for CASGRDLYNEQFF.

The CDR3 loop reads CASSYTSGFYEQYF. CDR3 sequence (DNA): TGTGCCAGCAGTTATACTAGCGGGTTTTACGAGCAGTACTTC. The V call is TRBV6-1, the J call TRBJ2-7; 9 bases line up with TRBD2. The trim removed 5 bases at V and 4 bases at J, leaving 6 bases unmatched. This CDR3 spans 14 amino acids. Germline V gives CDR1 MNHNS, CDR2 SASEGT.

This clone was counted between two and nine times. The chain carries TRBV21-1 and TRBJ2-4; no DNA check was done on the table's D call, TRBD2. TRBV21-1 is tagged as a pseudogene. The CDR3 is 15 amino acids. CDR3 DNA: TGTGCCAGCAGCAAATCGAGGAGGGCCAAAAACATTCAGTACTTC. It codes for CASSKSRRAKNIQYF.

The chain employs TRBV5-1 and TRBJ2-1; D might be TRBD1 (6 bases). This CDR3 region has 16 residues. Deletions cut 2 bases from V and 8 bases from J, with 20 bases between. CDR1 is SGHRS, CDR2 YFSETQ, per germline. Written as DNA, the CDR3 is TGCGCCAGCAGCTTTGGTGGGGGCGACAGGATGCATGAGCAGTTCTTC. This translates into CASSFGGGDRMHEQFF. The whole variable domain, remainder taken from reference TRBV5-1 and TRBJ2-1, is KAGVTQTPRYLIKTRGQQVTLSCSPISGHRSVSWYQQTPGQGLQFLFEYFSETQRNKGNFPGRFSGRQFSNSRSEMNVSTLELGDSALYLCASSFGGGDRMHEQFFGPGTRLTVL.

V gene TRBV15 combines with J gene TRBJ1-5; D call uncertain. This CDR3 region has 14 residues. The germline CDR1 and CDR2 sequences are LNHNV and YYDKDF (reference sequence). Trimming took off 5 bases at V and 1 base at J, with 9 bases between the two ends. The CDR3 DNA reads TGTGCCACCAGCCGGTACGGGAGCAATCAGCCCCAGCATTTT. Amino acid sequence: CATSRYGSNQPQHF.

The rearrangement links TRBV11-3 to TRBJ2-1, with D uncertain. V was clipped by 5 bases and J by 11 bases, with 13 bases between them. The CDR3 is made up of 12 amino acids. Germline V CDR1 and CDR2: SGHNT, YENEEA. The CDR3 spells CASSEVHPKQFF. In DNA, the CDR3 is TGTGCCAGCAGCGAGGTTCACCCAAAGCAGTTCTTC.

The chain couples TRBV27 to TRBJ1-5; 8 nucleotides align to TRBD1. The CDR3 is made up of 13 amino acids. V trimming: 6 bases; J trimming: 2 bases; junction bases outside the gene matches: 0. CDR1 is MNHEY and CDR2 is SMNVEV in the germline V gene (reference sequence). CDR3 bases: TGTGCCAGCAGACAGGGGGGCAATCAGCCCCAGCATTTT. Its translation: CASRQGGNQPQHF.

On this clone: Distinct nucleotide sequences in the sample also encode this CDR3. V and J are TRBV6-1 and TRBJ2-7; 9 bases line up with TRBD2. This CDR3 is built from 16 residues. CDR1 and CDR2 from the germline V gene are MNHNS and SASEGT. V trimming: 0 bases; J trimming: 4 bases; junction bases outside the gene matches: 7. CDR3 nucleotides: TGTGCCAGCAGTGAAGCGCTTGTGACTAGCGGATACGAGCAGTACTTC. Residues: CASSEALVTSGYEQYF.